The 23 T cell receptor beta chains reported below all come from one sample, sequenced in a study of brain T cells in children with intractable seizures. Only in-frame clones appear in the TCRdb table, and some are missing; sequencing was by immunoSEQ multiplex PCR. Among fewer than 85,000 clones listed, 85% to 95% were seen once. This specimen consisted of peripheral blood, obtained at surgery. Receptor source: a boy under two years old with tuberous sclerosis and intractable seizures.

The chain recombines TRBV16 with TRBJ2-5; weak D call: TRBD1 (6 bases). This CDR3 region has 14 residues. V lost 3 bases to trimming and J lost 4 bases, with 12 bases between them. The germline CDR1 and CDR2 sequences are KGHSY and FQNENV. The CDR3 region is CASSHFQQGETQYF. The CDR3 nucleotides read TGTGCCAGCAGCCACTTTCAACAGGGAGAGACCCAGTACTTC.

The chain employs TRBV7-9 and TRBJ1-2; D is unresolved. This CDR3 is 15 amino acids long. V was trimmed by 1 base and J by 5 bases, leaving 14 bases between them. Germline V gives CDR1 SEHNR, CDR2 FQNEAQ (reference sequence). In nucleotides, the CDR3 is TGTGCCAGCAGCTTAGTTGGCCTGAAGGGATATGGCTACACCTTC. Encoded protein: CASSLVGLKGYGYTF.

This chain links TRBV7-3 with TRBJ2-2, with 7 bases lining up with TRBD2. V was clipped by 5 bases and J by 8 bases; unmatched bases: 14. The CDR3 is made up of 16 amino acids. Germline CDR1 is SGHTA and CDR2 is FQGTGA. DNA for the CDR3: TGTGCCAGCAGCCTTGGTGAAGCGGGACTCTCTGGGGAGCTGTTTTTT. Translated: CASSLGEAGLSGELFF. Drawing the rest from reference TRBV7-3 and TRBJ2-2, the complete variable domain is GAGVSQTPSNKVTEKGKYVELRCDPISGHTALYWYRQSLGQGPEFLIYFQGTGAADDSGLPNDRFFAVRPEGSVSTLKIQRTERGDSAVYLCASSLGEAGLSGELFFGEGSRLTVL.

The V gene is TRBV3-1 (or the pseudogene TRBV3-2), the J gene TRBJ2-5, with TRBD2 as a possible D gene (6 bases). Between the trimmed V and J ends, which lost 7 bases and 2 bases, there was a span of 14 bases. Germline values: CDR1 LGHDT, CDR2 YNNKEL (reference sequence). The CDR3 is 14 residues long. CDR3 nucleotide sequence: TGTGCCAGCAATGGGGTTAGCGGTCAAGAGACCCAGTACTTC. Its translation is CASNGVSGQETQYF.

This chain joins TRBV21-1 and TRBJ1-2; the table's D call of TRBD1 was not tested on the DNA. TRBV21-1 is a pseudogene segment. The CDR3 is 15 residues long. The chain's CDR3 is CASSNWVDREDGYTF. The CDR3 DNA reads TGTGCCAGCAGCAACTGGGTGGACAGGGAGGATGGCTACACCTTC.

The V and J genes are TRBV23-1 and TRBJ2-7, with D perhaps TRBD1 or TRBD2 (6 bases each). TRBV23-1 is known as an ORF, though its function is uncertain. Trimming removed 2 bases from V and 6 bases from J, with 23 bases in between. The CDR3 covers 17 residues. The CDR3 coding sequence is TGCGCCAGCAGTCAAGAGGCGTTCGGGGGCGAAAATGCCGAGCAGTACTTC. Encoded protein: CASSQEAFGGENAEQYF.

The chain is built from TRBV7-3 and TRBJ2-7; TRBD2 matches 14 bases. V gave up 5 bases and J gave up 0 bases; unmatched junction bases: 9. Germline V lookup: CDR1 SGHTA, CDR2 FQGTGA. The CDR3 runs 18 residues. This CDR3 reads CASSQPPGLAGVSYEQYF. Here the CDR3 DNA reads TGTGCCAGCAGCCAACCTCCGGGACTAGCGGGGGTCTCCTACGAGCAGTACTTC.

The J gene is TRBJ1-2, the V gene TRBV5-1; 8 positions agree with TRBD1. V lost 1 base to trimming and J lost 4 bases; unmatched junction nucleotides: 6. The CDR3 has 15 amino acids. Germline lookup yields CDR1 SGHRS and CDR2 YFSETQ. The CDR3 is CASSLSAGGSYGYTF. The CDR3, as DNA: TGCGCCAGCAGCTTGTCGGCAGGGGGCAGCTATGGCTACACCTTC.

This rearrangement joins TRBV30 to TRBJ2-7; the D is unclear. The CDR3 has 14 amino acids. Between the trimmed V and J ends, which lost 1 base and 3 bases, there was a span of 13 bases. Germline CDR1 and CDR2: GTSNPN and SVGIG (reference sequence). Here the CDR3 DNA reads TGTGCCTGGAGTGCCCGTGGGCTCAACTACGAGCAGTACTTC. Protein sequence: CAWSARGLNYEQYF.

In its sample, this clone was seen a few times. The rearrangement uses TRBV19 and TRBJ2-7, with 10 positions matching TRBD2. Trimming cost V 3 bases and J 9 bases; bases outside gene matches: 8. This CDR3 comprises 14 residues. Per germline, CDR1 LNHDA and CDR2 SQIVND (reference sequence). The DNA of the CDR3 is TGTGCCAGTAGTATTACCGGGACTAGCGAACGGCAGTACTTC. Translation gives CASSITGTSERQYF.

The chain couples TRBV12-3 or TRBV12-4 to TRBJ1-1, with D unresolved. The CDR3 totals 11 residues. Trimming took 3 bases from V and 9 from J, leaving 8 bases between them. The CDR3 is CASSLGYQAFF. CDR3 in DNA: TGTGCCAGCAGTTTGGGGTATCAAGCTTTCTTT.

This rearrangement joins TRBV4-2 to TRBJ1-1; D gene ambiguous. This CDR3 is 15 amino acids long. Germline V gene lookup returns CDR1 LGHNA and CDR2 YNFKEQ. Trimming pared 3 bases from V and 1 base from J, leaving 12 bases between. CDR3 amino acids: CASSQWAPSNTEAFF. CDR3 DNA: TGTGCCAGCAGCCAGTGGGCCCCCTCGAACACTGAAGCTTTCTTT.

V gene TRBV6-2 or TRBV6-3 combines with J gene TRBJ2-7; 8 bases align to TRBD2. The CDR3 covers 17 residues. The V and J ends lost 0 bases and 6 bases, in that order; junction bases with no gene match: 13. The germline gives CDR1 MNHEY, CDR2 SVGEGT. The CDR3 region has the DNA TGTGCCAGCAGTTACTCTACGGTGAGCGGGGGCGTATTCGAGCAGTACTTC. It translates to CASSYSTVSGGVFEQYF.

In this sample, this clone turned up once. The gene calls are TRBV29-1 and TRBJ2-7, with 8 bases aligning to TRBD2. Germline V gene data show CDR1 as SQVTM and CDR2 as ANQGSEA. The CDR3 has 11 residues. Trimming removed 4 bases from V and 5 bases from J; junction bases left unmatched: 1. The CDR3, as DNA: TGCAGCGTTGGGACTAGCCACGAGCAGTACTTC. This codes for CSVGTSHEQYF.

The rearrangement links TRBV3-1 (or the pseudogene TRBV3-2) to TRBJ2-7; D uncertain. CDR1 LGHDT and CDR2 YNNKEL come from the germline V gene (reference sequence). This CDR3 is 15 amino acids long. Trimming removed 1 base from V and 2 bases from J, with 12 bases in between. The CDR3 DNA reads TGTGCCAGCAGCCAAGTTATAGCTTCCGCCTACGAGCAGTACTTC. Translated: CASSQVIASAYEQYF.

This clone was recorded only once. The rearrangement links TRBV4-1 to TRBJ2-4; TRBD1 or TRBD2 may be the D gene (5 bases each). Per germline, CDR1 MGHRA and CDR2 YSYEKL. This CDR3 is built from 16 residues. V dropped 1 base and J dropped 0 bases, with 10 bases sitting between them. The CDR3 DNA reads as TGCGCCAGCAGCCAAGGAACCGGGACAGCCAAAAACATTCAGTACTTC. This translates into CASSQGTGTAKNIQYF.

V usage is TRBV27 and J usage is TRBJ2-7, with TRBD1 matching over 8 bases. The V gene's germline CDR1 is MNHEY and CDR2 SMNVEV (reference sequence). The CDR3 totals 14 residues. The J segment lost 4 bases and the V segment lost 6 bases, leaving 8 bases of the junction unmatched. CDR3 amino acids: CASSSLRDRYEQYF. CDR3 nucleotide sequence: TGTGCCAGCAGCTCACTCCGGGACAGGTACGAGCAGTACTTC.

The genes are TRBV6-5 and TRBJ2-1; D is unclear. V lost 2 bases, J lost 4 bases, and 6 bases lay in between. The CDR3 has 13 amino acids. Germline CDR1 reads MNHEY; CDR2 reads SVGAGI. Written as DNA, the CDR3 is TGTGCCAGCAGTTACCAGAAATACAATGAGCAGTTCTTC. This translates into CASSYQKYNEQFF.

V and J are TRBV7-9 and TRBJ1-1; D not resolved. Germline-derived CDR1 and CDR2 are SEHNR and FQNEAQ (reference sequence). V was clipped by 11 bases and J by 0 bases, with 13 bases between them. This CDR3 is 13 amino acids long. CDR3 sequence reads: CAAAVGVNTEAFF. The DNA of the CDR3 is TGTGCCGCCGCTGTCGGGGTGAACACTGAAGCTTTCTTT.

This clone has only one observation. The J gene is TRBJ2-7, the V gene TRBV5-6; 10 nucleotides align to TRBD2. Germline V CDR1 and CDR2: SGHDT, YYEEEE. The ends lost 3 bases at V and 4 bases at J; junction bases unmatched: 4. The length of the CDR3 is 14 residues. CDR3 region: CASSWTSGGYEQYF. CDR3 nucleotides: TGTGCCAGCAGCTGGACTAGCGGCGGGTACGAGCAGTACTTC.

V gene TRBV30 combines with J gene TRBJ1-6, with 7 bases fitting TRBD1. V lost 0 bases to trimming and J lost 3 bases; unmatched junction nucleotides: 5. Germline values: CDR1 GTSNPN, CDR2 SVGIG (reference sequence). The CDR3 contains 16 residues. The CDR3 DNA reads TGTGCCTGGAGTGTACTGGCAGGGGGCTATAATTCACCCCTCCACTTT. Translating gives CAWSVLAGGYNSPLHF.

This clone was detected only once. The chain uses TRBV11-3 and TRBJ2-7; 12 nucleotides agree with TRBD2. CDR3 length equals 17 residues. The germline V gene encodes CDR1 SGHNT and CDR2 YENEEA. V lost 3 bases, J lost 6 bases, and 12 bases stayed unmatched. DNA for the CDR3: TGTGCCAGCAGCTTTCGTCCCCTAAGACTAGCGGGGGCCGAGCAGTACTTC. Its translation is CASSFRPLRLAGAEQYF.

The chain links TRBV12-3 or TRBV12-4 to TRBJ1-2, with D unresolved. Trimming removed 2 bases from V and 3 bases from J, with 7 bases in between. CDR3 length: 13 amino acids. The CDR3 bases are TGTGCCAGCAGTTTACGGGCAGACTATGGCTACACCTTC. Protein: CASSLRADYGYTF.